This TCR beta chain was captured by sequencing in a study of shared clonotypes between healthy human individuals (dated by TCRdb to about 2020). For the wider study: Two women and a few men aged 18 to 49 years were included in the cohort. For each donor, three plates each were used for CD4 naive and CD4 memory, two plates were used for CD8 naive, and one plate was used for CD8 memory. To estimate repertoire size and how much clonotype sharing occurs between individuals, the study deeply sequenced the blood TCR repertoires of about five healthy adults. To increase sequencing depth and limit assay-specific biases, TCR repertoire library preparation and sequencing were carried out by different laboratories using diverse techniques. Each donor's leukapheresis produced roughly between roughly 0.85 and 10 billion PBMCs. Points the paper makes about the study in general: Because the study included a small number of donors, the genetic and exposure-history diversity represented was limited. Estimated clonotype richness was generally larger for naive than for memory subsets. Higher generation probabilities were observed for clonotypes shared by all four sorted-subset donors than for non-shared clonotypes. Sampling was limited to blood, and TCR repertoires in tissue likely differ from TCR repertoires in blood. Even with the large sequencing depth, rarefaction of the sorted-subset datasets indicated that sequencing was incomplete. When several donors were compared, the shared fraction of clonotypes was 5% to 6.5% for naive CD4, around 4% for naive CD8, 2% to 2.5% for memory CD4, and 0.35% to 0.5% for memory CD8. Pairwise subsampling indicated that sequencing depth was expected to affect the degree of clonotype sharing among donors.

Using the deep immunoSEQ assay, multiplex PCR amplified TCR CDR3 regions from genomic DNA. Extracted genomic DNA from each cell subset was spread evenly across all wells of several immunoSEQ 96-well plates, with each plate serving as a replicate. For sorted subsets, each replicate PCR was loaded with about 200 ng genomic DNA, equivalent to about 33,000 T cell genomes. The purified libraries were quantified using a Qubit 3.0 fluorometer, sized with a Bioanalyzer 2100, and then quantified again using the KAPA Library Quantification kit. Every immunoSEQ 96-well plate was sequenced on a separate single-read 150-cycle Illumina NextSeq 550 flow cell. Per the authors' processing: The immunoSEQ output contained only junctional sequences without quality scores, so filtering could not match that applied to full-length reads. Sequences were annotated with PyIR, a Python wrapper for IgBLAST v1.9, and V/J genes and CDR3 were assigned using IMGT germline references. Reads with weak V/J assignments (E-value above 1e-6), missing CDR3, stop codons, out-of-frame junctions, or ambiguous translated residues were removed. V3J clonotypes were defined as sequences sharing an identical inferred V gene, J gene, and CDR3 amino acid sequence. To compute the percentage overlap between repertoires, the number of shared unique clonotypes was divided by the size of the smaller repertoire. Richness of each repertoire was evaluated using RTK rarefaction, the Chao1 estimator, and Recon v2.1 estimates of unobserved clonotypes. Generation probabilities for all TCRbeta clonotypes obtained by the gDNA method from a few donors were computed using OLGA. TCRdb provides this immuneACCESS table in a form limited to in-frame rearrangements. Some clones are lacking; in checked studies, under half of them reflect an unresolved V gene, and why the rest are absent is not known. V, J and clone size are those of that table, while D and trimming were read from the DNA. For this sample there are about 770,000 clones; 55% to 80% appear just once. Clones ranked in the top ten supply approximately 1.7% of the sample.

Donors were healthy HIV-negative adults with no recently reported acute infections or vaccinations. Only Caucasian adults living in Nashville, Tennessee, USA were represented among the donors. CD4+ T cells were enriched through magnetic negative selection, after which naive cells were positively selected on CD45RA and the remaining negative fraction served as the memory subset. Blood was collected by leukapheresis, and PBMCs were isolated by Ficoll-Histopaque density gradient centrifugation and then cryopreserved in liquid nitrogen vapor phase. Analytical flow cytometry was used to check the purity and quantity of every magnetically sorted T cell population. Genomic DNA was isolated from each sorted fraction and quantified by UV absorbance on a Nanodrop 2000c. The table lists this clone with a count of one. No antigen is known for it. No per-base quality is available; no much larger clone lies one base away.

Reading from cysteine to phenylalanine, the CDR3 counts 14 amino acids. Only the CDR3 portion is preserved as DNA: 42 bases, with reading frame beginning at the first base. Reading the germline V gene (reference sequence) gives CDR1 WNHNN and CDR2 SYGVQD. V sheds 5 bases and J sheds 4 bases, leaving 14 bases between their ends. The rearrangement combines TRBV10-1 with TRBJ1-2, and the D gene may be TRBD1, 5 bases matching. This sequence originates from a woman in her 30s in good health. The specimen was memory CD4+ T cells sorted from blood. This specimen's cell subset or site label, per the study, means: CD45RA-negative fraction. The bases read TGCGCCAGCAGTCGACACGAGAGGGGCTATGGCTACACCTTC. Its translation is CASSRHERGYGYTF.